This T cell receptor beta chain was identified during a study of regulatory T cells in long-lasting Graves disease. The sample's time point: persistent/refractory GD, antithyroid drugs over 5 years with positive TRAb. Extracted PBMC RNA gave rise to the TCR library. With iRepertoire HTBI primers and Arm-PCR of CDR3 regions, TCR beta libraries were built. TCRdb re-called the multiplex PCR reads with MiXCR, one entry per CDR3 protein. The sample has 650,000 to 700,000 distinct CDR3 sequences, approximately 29% seen once. A note on this clonotype: Its antigen is undetermined.

Study-wide results and limits: Persistent patients shared more public clonotypes (approximately 2,900) than new patients (966).

Sequencing was performed on peripheral blood mononuclear cells (PBMCs), taken when the disease was refractory, from a patient treated with antithyroid drugs. The clonotype originates from a female donor with Graves disease.

CDR3 nucleotide sequence: TGTGCCAGCAGCTTAGGGAGGGCGACCGGGGAGCTGTTTTTT. Its protein product is CASSLGRATGELFF. The chain combines TRBV13 with TRBJ2-2, with a possible D match to TRBD2 (5 bases). Trimming took off 0 bases at V and 5 bases at J, with 7 bases between the two ends. CDR1 and CDR2 from the germline V gene are PRHDT and FYEKMQ (reference sequence). The CDR3 contains 14 residues.